Listed here are 26 T cell receptor beta chains from one sample, sequenced in a study of T cells expressing NK-cell markers. TCRdb re-called the 5' RACE reads; one entry per CDR3 protein, DNA not given. This sample carries 300,000 to 500,000 distinct CDR3 sequences, with roughly 10% going to the ten biggest clones. Sequenced input: blood T cells: a sorted CD56 or NKG2C T cell subset, CD4+ or CD8+ T cells, or bulk PBMC T cells (not recorded which). These receptors were collected from a woman in her fifties or sixties in good health.

The chain is built from TRBV7-2 and TRBJ2-1; the TRBD1 assignment by TCRdb is unverifiable without DNA. Germline V gene lookup returns CDR1 SGHTA and CDR2 FQGNSA. The CDR3 totals 15 residues. Here the CDR3 reads CASSSPGQGYNEQFF.

The chain links TRBV5-8 to TRBJ1-1; TCRdb's D call of TRBD1 is untestable without DNA. The CDR3 extends over 16 amino acids. The germline gives CDR1 SGHTS, CDR2 YDEGEE. The CDR3 reads CASSLAGVSMNTEAFF.

The V call is TRBV4-2, the J call TRBJ2-2; the D gene TCRdb calls, TRBD1, cannot be checked with no DNA. This CDR3 comprises 16 residues. Per germline, CDR1 LGHNA and CDR2 YNFKEQ. The CDR3 protein is CASSQKGTGGGGELFF.

The J gene is TRBJ2-5, the V gene TRBV5-1; there is no DNA to check the TCRdb D call of TRBD1. Germline V gene sequence: CDR1 SGHRS, CDR2 YFSETQ. This CDR3 spans 14 amino acids. The CDR3 spells CASSLVSGRETQYF.

The chain is built from TRBV25-1 and TRBJ2-5; checking the TCRdb D call of TRBD1 is not possible without DNA. Germline lookup yields CDR1 MGHDK and CDR2 SYGVNS. CDR3 length: 15 amino acids. The CDR3 reads CASSPTQGRGETQYF.

The J gene is TRBJ2-1, the V gene TRBV24-1; TCRdb proposes TRBD1, but this gene call is untestable without DNA. Germline CDR1 reads KGHDR; CDR2 reads SFDVKD. The CDR3 contains 17 residues. The CDR3 protein is CATSDSGTGGPYNEQFF.

The chain has TRBV10-3 and TRBJ2-5; the D call of TRBD1 rests on TCRdb alone, since no DNA is present to check it. CDR1 and CDR2 from the germline V gene are ENHRY and SYGVKD. The CDR3 spans 14 residues. CDR3 residues: CAISMGRSQETQYF.

The chain uses TRBV6-5 and TRBJ2-3; the TRBD2 assignment by TCRdb is unverifiable without DNA. Looked up from germline, CDR1 is MNHEY and CDR2 is SVGAGI. This CDR3 region has 15 residues. The CDR3 reads CASSPPGLSTDTQYF.

The rearrangement links TRBV28 to TRBJ2-7; TCRdb's D gene call, TRBD2, goes unchecked for lack of DNA. Germline CDR1 is MDHEN and CDR2 is SYDVKM. There are 14 residues in the CDR3. The CDR3 reads CASSRGGGIYEQYF.

The chain carries TRBV12-3 or TRBV12-4 and TRBJ2-7; the TCRdb call, TRBD1, lacks DNA for checking. The CDR3 is 12 residues long. CDR3 protein: CASSYRVGEQYF.

The chain joins TRBV18 to TRBJ2-7. Per the germline V gene, CDR1 is KGHSH and CDR2 is LQKENI. The length of the CDR3 is 13 residues. The CDR3 protein is CASSKSTRLPQYF.

The chain carries TRBV4-2 and TRBJ2-2; the D gene TCRdb calls, TRBD2, cannot be checked with no DNA. From germline, CDR1 is LGHNA and CDR2 YNFKEQ. The CDR3 covers 17 residues. CDR3 residues: CASSQDSGGGPTGELFF.

The chain employs TRBV19 and TRBJ2-2; TCRdb's D call of TRBD1 is untestable without DNA. Looked up from germline, CDR1 is LNHDA and CDR2 is SQIVND (reference sequence). The CDR3 totals 14 residues. The CDR3 sequence: CASHNRVDSGELFF.

The J gene is TRBJ2-1, the V gene TRBV5-1; there is no DNA to check the TCRdb D call of TRBD2. Germline values: CDR1 SGHRS, CDR2 YFSETQ. The CDR3 extends over 20 amino acids. CDR3 loop: CASSFLTGFLAGPPDNEQFF.

The V and J genes are TRBV10-2 and TRBJ2-7. The CDR3 totals 11 residues. CDR1 is WSHSY, CDR2 SAAADI, per germline. CDR3 sequence reads: CASILGYEQYF.

The rearrangement uses TRBV19 and TRBJ2-5; TCRdb's D call, TRBD2, is unchecked because there is no DNA. The CDR3 runs 13 residues. Looked up from germline, CDR1 is LNHDA and CDR2 is SQIVND (reference sequence). CDR3 protein: CASSIEVLGRQYF.

CDR3: CASSSYGTGGNEQFF. The chain joins TRBV5-1 to TRBJ2-1; the D call from TCRdb, TRBD1, cannot be confirmed without DNA. Looked up from germline, CDR1 is SGHRS and CDR2 is YFSETQ. The CDR3 contains 15 residues.

The chain is built from TRBV14 and TRBJ2-5. This CDR3 spans 16 amino acids. Germline V gives CDR1 SGHDN, CDR2 FVKESK. The CDR3 region is CASSLGLRAVQETQYF. The full variable domain, with the rest looked up from reference TRBV14 and TRBJ2-5, is EAGVTQFPSHSVIEKGQTVTLRCDPISGHDNLYWYRRVMGKEIKFLLHFVKESKQDESGMPNNRFLAERTGGTYSTLKVQPAELEDSGVYFCASSLGLRAVQETQYFGPGTRLLVL.

The chain links TRBV2 to TRBJ2-5; TCRdb picks TRBD2, but there is no DNA to check that call. Germline V gene sequence: CDR1 SNHLY, CDR2 FYNNEI. The CDR3 is 13 amino acids. The CDR3 sequence is CASSEGGSETQYF.

V gene TRBV9 combines with J gene TRBJ1-6; TCRdb selects TRBD1, and the lack of DNA leaves this call unchecked. Germline loops: CDR1 SGDLS, CDR2 YYNGEE. CDR3 length: 14 amino acids. CDR3 loop: CASSEGQPNSPLHF.

The chain has TRBV18 and TRBJ1-1. CDR3 length equals 14 residues. In germline, CDR1 is KGHSH, CDR2 LQKENI. Here the CDR3 reads CASSPRVLNTEAFF.

This chain links TRBV20-1 with TRBJ2-2; TCRdb indicates TRBD2, and absent DNA this call remains unverified. The germline CDR1 and CDR2 sequences are DFQATT and SNEGSKA (reference sequence). The CDR3 runs 12 residues. CDR3 sequence reads: CSATLAVGELFF.

V and J are TRBV12-3 or TRBV12-4 and TRBJ2-1; the D call from TCRdb, TRBD2, cannot be confirmed without DNA. The CDR3 covers 17 residues. The CDR3: CASSPSPAGVGLNEQFF.

The rearrangement links TRBV29-1 to TRBJ1-2; as DNA is missing, the TRBD1 call by TCRdb cannot be tested. CDR3 length: 14 residues. CDR1 SQVTM and CDR2 ANQGSEA come from the germline V gene. The CDR3 loop reads CSVGTGTSNYGYTF.

The chain recombines TRBV20-1 with TRBJ2-1; TCRdb outputs TRBD2, but without DNA this stays unchecked. Germline values: CDR1 DFQATT, CDR2 SNEGSKA (reference sequence). The CDR3 sequence is 16 residues long. This chain's CDR3 is CSAPRVEGGPGNEQFF.

V is TRBV15 and J is TRBJ1-2; TCRdb picks TRBD1, but there is no DNA to check that call. Germline-derived CDR1 and CDR2 are LNHNV and YYDKDF (reference sequence). This CDR3 comprises 14 residues. The CDR3 sequence is CATSRDRRGNGYTF.